The 30 T cell receptor beta chains presented below share a single source sample, sequenced in a study of T cells in Graves' hyperthyroidism and ophthalmopathy. RNA transcripts were the template for amplifying TCR beta CDR3 regions. TCR CDR3 underwent first-round RT-PCR with the HTBI primer set. MiXCR, run by TCRdb on the multiplex PCR reads, gives a single entry per CDR3 protein. The table shows about 480,000 distinct CDR3 sequences, with approximately 14% occurring only once. What was sequenced was blood. The source is a woman under 30 with Graves' hyperthyroidism.

This clonotype was seen ten or more times. The gene calls are TRBV27 and TRBJ1-2; D not resolved. Per germline, CDR1 MNHEY and CDR2 SMNVEV (reference sequence). CDR3 length equals 17 residues. V lost 5 bases, J lost 6 bases, and 25 bases lay in between. The CDR3 is CASSNERGSMGFDGYTF. CDR3 DNA: TGTGCCAGCAGTAACGAACGCGGAAGCATGGGCTTTGATGGCTACACCTTC.

This clonotype occurred many times. The CDR3 DNA reads TGTGCCAGCAGCTCACAGGGGAACTATGGCTACACCTTC. Protein: CASSSQGNYGYTF. This sequence joins TRBV11-2 and TRBJ1-2; 7 bases match TRBD1. J was trimmed by 2 bases and V by 4 bases; bases with no gene match: 1. CDR3 length: 13 residues. CDR1 is SGHAT and CDR2 is FQNNGV in the germline V gene.

This chain joins TRBV6-7 and TRBJ2-7; TRBD2 agrees at 14 bases. TRBV6-7 counts as an open reading frame of uncertain function. This CDR3 is 23 amino acids long. Trimming at V came to 4 bases and at J to 5 bases, leaving 28 bases not matched to a gene. The CDR3 sequence: CASSFRGAVPGLAGVIVFHEQYV. The CDR3 DNA sequence: TGTGCCAGCAGTTTTAGGGGGGCAGTACCGGGACTAGCGGGAGTCATAGTCTTCCACGAGCAGTACGTC.

This sequence joins TRBV4-1 and TRBJ2-1; D not resolved. The germline CDR1 and CDR2 sequences are MGHRA and YSYEKL. The V end was cut by 1 base, the J end by 5 bases, with 12 bases between. The CDR3 spans 15 residues. The DNA for the CDR3 is TGCGCCAGCAGCCAAGTTACAGTTGGAAACAATGAGCAGTTCTTC. Translated: CASSQVTVGNNEQFF.

V gene TRBV27 combines with J gene TRBJ2-1, with unresolved D. Trimming took 3 bases from V and 4 from J, leaving 16 bases between them. Germline CDR1 is MNHEY and CDR2 is SMNVEV (reference sequence). This CDR3 has 16 amino acids. This CDR3 is CASSFRVTDIYNEQFF. The CDR3 region has the DNA TGTGCCAGCAGTTTTCGGGTTACAGATATTTACAATGAGCAGTTCTTC.

The chain uses TRBV30 and TRBJ1-5, with D hard to call. The germline CDR1 and CDR2 sequences are GTSNPN and SVGIG (reference sequence). The CDR3 has 15 amino acids. V dropped 0 bases and J dropped 0 bases, with 9 bases sitting between them. This CDR3 is CAWSVATHSNQPQHF. The CDR3 DNA reads as TGTGCCTGGAGTGTGGCTACCCATAGCAATCAGCCCCAGCATTTT.

This clonotype was seen many times. This chain links TRBV27 with TRBJ2-6, with D perhaps TRBD1 or TRBD2 (5 bases each). V was clipped by 1 base and J by 1 base, with 5 bases between them. CDR1 and CDR2 (germline): MNHEY, SMNVEV (reference sequence). There are 15 residues in the CDR3. The CDR3 region is CASSLWGSGANVLTF. For the CDR3, the DNA is TGTGCCAGCAGTTTATGGGGGTCTGGGGCCAACGTCCTGACTTTC.

This clonotype was seen repeatedly, ten times or more. This chain connects TRBV5-1 to TRBJ2-7; 7 positions match TRBD1. This CDR3 contains 13 residues. Germline trimming cut 2 bases from V and 3 bases from J; bases unmatched to any gene: 2. Germline V gives CDR1 SGHRS, CDR2 YFSETQ. The CDR3 bases are TGCGCCAGCAGCTTTTACAGGGGCTACGAGCAGTACGTC. Translating gives CASSFYRGYEQYV.

The chain combines TRBV5-4 with TRBJ2-3; 9 bases are shared with TRBD1. The trim removed 5 bases at V and 0 bases at J, leaving 7 bases unmatched. This CDR3 spans 16 amino acids. The germline gives CDR1 SGHNT, CDR2 YYREEE (reference sequence). The CDR3 is CASRSDRGRSTDTQYF. CDR3 DNA: TGTGCCAGCAGATCGGACAGGGGTCGTAGCACAGATACGCAGTATTTT.

This clonotype was counted ten times or more. The chain uses TRBV18 and TRBJ1-3; D perhaps matches TRBD1 (6 bases). CDR1 and CDR2 from the germline V gene are KGHSH and LQKENI. V lost 4 bases to trimming and J lost 2 bases, with 15 bases between them. CDR3 length: 16 amino acids. The CDR3 DNA follows: TGTGCCAGCTCACTTCCCACCGACAGGACTGGAAACACCATATATTTT. As protein: CASSLPTDRTGNTIYF.

In this sample, this clonotype turned up many times. The CDR3 DNA is TGTGCCAGCAGGGGTCCAGAGAACACCGGGGAGCTGTTTTTT. It yields the protein CASRGPENTGELFF. The V and J genes are TRBV2 and TRBJ2-2; D remains unclear. The germline V and J ends were trimmed by 6 bases and 1 base, with 9 bases remaining between them. Looked up from germline, CDR1 is SNHLY and CDR2 is FYNNEI. The length of the CDR3 is 14 residues.

This clonotype was counted ten times or more. This rearrangement joins TRBV11-2 to TRBJ2-5; D remains unclear. The CDR3 extends over 11 amino acids. From germline, CDR1 is SGHAT and CDR2 FQNNGV. V lost 1 base and J lost 6, with 3 bases in between. CDR3 loop: CASSLGKTQYF. CDR3 nucleotides: TGTGCCAGCAGCTTAGGAAAGACCCAGTACTTC.

This clonotype was detected ten times or more. The chain combines TRBV10-3 with TRBJ1-2, with D unclear. Deletions cut 3 bases from V and 0 bases from J, with 5 bases between. This CDR3 region has 13 residues. Germline V gene lookup returns CDR1 ENHRY and CDR2 SYGVKD. CDR3 DNA: TGTGCCATCAGTGAAGAATCTAACTATGGCTACACCTTC. This gives the protein CAISEESNYGYTF.

DNA for the CDR3: TGTGCCAGTATCCAGGGGGGGGGGGTTAATGAGCAGTTCTTC. Its translation is CASIQGGGVNEQFF. The J gene is TRBJ2-1, the V gene TRBV19; D is tentatively TRBD1 or TRBD2 (7 bases each). The CDR3 has 14 residues. The V gene's germline CDR1 is LNHDA and CDR2 SQIVND (reference sequence). V was pared by 7 bases and J by 7 bases, with 17 bases between.

This clonotype occurred many times. The V and J genes are TRBV5-1 and TRBJ2-5, with 8 positions matching TRBD2. The trim removed 0 bases at V and 7 bases at J, leaving 11 bases unmatched. This CDR3 is 16 amino acids long. CDR1 is SGHRS, CDR2 YFSETQ, per germline. This CDR3 is CASSLAGLGLPGTQYF. The CDR3 DNA reads TGCGCCAGCAGCTTGGCGGGACTAGGACTCCCGGGGACCCAGTACTTC.

This clonotype was counted many times. The gene calls are TRBV6-2 or TRBV6-3 and TRBJ2-1; 12 bases are a match to TRBD2. V trimming: 2 bases; J trimming: 5 bases; junction bases outside the gene matches: 4. This CDR3 has 16 residues. Per germline, CDR1 MNHEY and CDR2 SVGEGT. Written as DNA, the CDR3 is TGTGCCAGCAGTTACCCCAGACTAGCGGGGGACAATGAGCAGTTCTTC. Protein: CASSYPRLAGDNEQFF.

In its sample, this clonotype was seen many times. The chain's CDR3 is CASKTQGTPGGGYTF. The CDR3 DNA follows: TGTGCCAGCAAAACCCAGGGGACTCCCGGAGGAGGCTACACCTTC. The genes are TRBV2 and TRBJ1-2; tentatively, D is TRBD1 (6 bases). The CDR3 is made up of 15 amino acids. Looked up from germline, CDR1 is SNHLY and CDR2 is FYNNEI. V was cut by 7 bases and J by 8 bases, with 23 bases left in between.

This clonotype was seen repeatedly, ten times or more. This chain links TRBV30 with TRBJ1-6, with 9 positions matching TRBD1. CDR1 and CDR2 from the germline V gene are GTSNPN and SVGIG (reference sequence). The CDR3 is 15 residues long. V lost 1 base to trimming and J lost 7 bases; unmatched junction nucleotides: 5. The CDR3 here is CAWSAQGARNSPLHF. The CDR3 DNA sequence: TGTGCCTGGAGTGCACAGGGGGCGAGGAATTCACCCCTCCACTTT.

The rearrangement uses TRBV2 and TRBJ2-1, with 9 bases lining up with TRBD1. J lost 8 bases, V lost 10 bases, and 9 bases had no gene match. The CDR3 has 13 amino acids. Per germline, CDR1 SNHLY and CDR2 FYNNEI. CDR3 DNA: TGTGCCAACTACAGGGGGCGTGGTGATGAGCAGTTCTTC. Encoded protein: CANYRGRGDEQFF. The full variable domain, with the rest looked up from reference TRBV2 and TRBJ2-1, is EPEVTQTPSHQVTQMGQEVILRCVPISNHLYFYWYRQILGQKVEFLVSFYNNEISEKSEIFDDQFSVERPDGSNFTLKIRSTKLEDSAMYFCANYRGRGDEQFFGPGTRLTVL.

This clonotype occurred many times. The CDR3 spells CASSQTSGRNNEQFF. For the CDR3, the DNA is TGTGCCAGCAGTCAGACTAGCGGGAGGAACAATGAGCAGTTCTTC. This sequence joins TRBV2 and TRBJ2-1, with 13 nucleotides matching TRBD2. Germline CDR1 is SNHLY and CDR2 is FYNNEI. This CDR3 spans 15 amino acids. Trimming cost V 5 bases and J 5 bases; bases outside gene matches: 3. Full variable domain (outside the CDR3, taken from reference TRBV2 and TRBJ2-1): EPEVTQTPSHQVTQMGQEVILRCVPISNHLYFYWYRQILGQKVEFLVSFYNNEISEKSEIFDDQFSVERPDGSNFTLKIRSTKLEDSAMYFCASSQTSGRNNEQFFGPGTRLTVL.

This clonotype was seen a handful of times. The chain links TRBV7-9 to TRBJ2-4; 7 nucleotides match TRBD2. The CDR3 runs 16 residues. Germline assignment: CDR1 SEHNR and CDR2 FQNEAQ (reference sequence). Unmatched junction bases numbered 7, after V lost 5 bases and J lost 0 bases. CDR3 bases: TGTGCCAGCAGCCCCTGGGGGGGGGAAGCCAAAAACATTCAGTACTTC. This translates into CASSPWGGEAKNIQYF.

At least ten counts were recorded for this clonotype. The genes are TRBV28 and TRBJ2-1, with a weak D call TRBD1 (7 bases). The CDR3 sequence is 22 residues long. Germline V CDR1 and CDR2: MDHEN, SYDVKM. V gave up 7 bases and J gave up 6 bases, with 40 bases separating them. The CDR3 sequence is CASTFKGVGLWGQIAAFNEQFF. The CDR3 coding sequence is TGTGCCAGCACCTTTAAGGGGGTCGGATTGTGGGGACAGATAGCGGCCTTCAATGAGCAGTTCTTC.

This clonotype was observed at least ten times. The J gene is TRBJ2-3, the V gene TRBV18, with 10 bases fitting TRBD2. V dropped 5 bases and J dropped 2; count of bases not matched to a gene: 4. CDR1 is KGHSH, CDR2 LQKENI, per germline. The CDR3 loop spans 15 amino acids. The CDR3 DNA follows: TGTGCCAGCTCATCCGGACTAGCGGTCACAGATACGCAGTATTTT. Translated: CASSSGLAVTDTQYF. The full variable domain, with the rest looked up from reference TRBV18 and TRBJ2-3, is NAGVMQNPRHLVRRRGQEARLRCSPMKGHSHVYWYRQLPEEGLKFMVYLQKENIIDESGMPKERFSAEFPKEGPSILRIQQVVRGDSAAYFCASSSGLAVTDTQYFGPGTRLTVL.

This clonotype showed up just a few times. The chain combines TRBV3-1 with TRBJ2-1; 8 nucleotides match TRBD1. V dropped 2 bases and J dropped 7; count of bases not matched to a gene: 4. Per the germline V gene, CDR1 is LGHDT and CDR2 is YNNKEL (reference sequence). The CDR3 has 14 residues. The CDR3 here is CASSQIDRGNEQFF. DNA of the CDR3: TGTGCCAGCAGCCAAATTGACAGGGGAAATGAGCAGTTCTTC.

The genes are TRBV30 and TRBJ2-3, with 9 nucleotides matching TRBD1. This CDR3 has 14 residues. J was trimmed by 5 bases and V by 1 base; bases with no gene match: 4. Germline loops: CDR1 GTSNPN, CDR2 SVGIG (reference sequence). In DNA form, the CDR3 reads TGTGCCTGGAGTGGAGGACAGGGGATAGATACGCAGTATTTT. Its translation is CAWSGGQGIDTQYF.

This sequence joins TRBV19 and TRBJ2-3, with D tentatively TRBD1 (7 bases). Germline CDR1 LNHDA, CDR2 SQIVND (reference sequence). The V gene lost 6 bases and the J gene lost 8 bases, with 12 bases spanning the gap. This CDR3 spans 12 amino acids. The CDR3, as DNA: TGTGCCAGTAGCCCGGAGGGGGCTACGCAGTATTTT. It translates to CASSPEGATQYF.

This clonotype showed up just a few times. The chain couples TRBV2 to TRBJ1-1; D unresolved. Trimming left V 5 bases short and J 0 bases short, with 13 bases between. The CDR3 runs to 15 residues. CDR1 is SNHLY, CDR2 FYNNEI, per germline. The CDR3 region has the DNA TGTGCCAGCAGTCCCCCCCCAGGTGTGAACACTGAAGCTTTCTTT. Its translation is CASSPPPGVNTEAFF.

This clonotype was recorded at least ten times. The DNA for the CDR3 is TGTGCCACCAGTGACCCACATCTTGAAGGGGGCACAGATACGCAGTATTTT. Its protein is CATSDPHLEGGTDTQYF. The V gene is TRBV24-1, the J gene TRBJ2-3; D possibly corresponds to TRBD1 (5 bases). CDR3 length: 17 residues. CDR1 is KGHDR, CDR2 SFDVKD, per germline. The V end was cut by 4 bases, the J end by 1 base, with 17 bases between.

The chain recombines TRBV9 with TRBJ2-7; D remains unclear. Germline CDR1 SGDLS, CDR2 YYNGEE. This CDR3 contains 12 residues. The V gene lost 2 bases and the J gene lost 4 bases, with 7 bases spanning the gap. CDR3 sequence: CASSVSRYEQYF. The CDR3 DNA reads TGTGCCAGCAGCGTGAGTCGTTACGAGCAGTACTTC. Full variable domain (remainder filled in from reference TRBV9 and TRBJ2-7): DSGVTQTPKHLITATGQRVTLRCSPRSGDLSVYWYQQSLDQGLQFLIQYYNGEERAKGNILERFSAQQFPDLHSELNLSSLELGDSALYFCASSVSRYEQYFGPGTRLTVT.

This clonotype turned up a few times. The J gene is TRBJ2-3, the V gene TRBV6-2 or TRBV6-3, with 10 bases fitting TRBD1. Germline V gives CDR1 MNHEY, CDR2 SVGEGT. V trimming: 0 bases; J trimming: 6 bases; junction bases outside the gene matches: 6. The CDR3 is made up of 16 amino acids. The CDR3: CASSYSRQGARDTQYF. The CDR3, as DNA: TGTGCCAGCAGTTACTCGAGACAGGGGGCGCGGGATACGCAGTATTTT.